The rows below give T cell receptor beta chains drawn from one sample of a study of blood T cell repertoires in COVID-19. Sequenced by immunoSEQ multiplex PCR; TCRdb stores in-frame clones only, minus some. In the table there are 50,000 to 60,000 clones, around 90% of which are singletons. Specimen: peripheral blood. These receptor sequences come from a human donor in a cohort sampled during active COVID-19. CDR3s include the opening cysteine and the closing phenylalanine or tryptophan. Fields, in order: V gene, D gene, CDR3 protein. The D gene is left open where the match is weak.

TRBV5-4,TRBD2,CASSLYVPSGLLLYNEQFF
TRBV5-5,.,CASSGEGTGGYTF
TRBV19,.,CASSRTVKQPQHF
TRBV5-1,.,CASSLARAGPSSGNTIYF
TRBV19,TRBD1,CASTPGGFSSGNTIYF
TRBV11-2,.,CASSLGSQGTYEQYF
TRBV27,TRBD2,CASSLGLAGGQETQYF
TRBV6-5,.,CASTGQITIGQPQHF
TRBV7-9,TRBD1,CASSAQPGQGAEQYF
TRBV30,TRBD2,CARKNPGGSLNEQFF
TRBV7-8,.,CASSSRGGSDTQYF
TRBV19,.,CASTVDRPPFYSNQPQHF
TRBV6-5,TRBD1,CASSRTGGDTQYF
TRBV14,.,CASSQGQIYTGELFF
TRBV5-1,.,CASSPDNNYGYTF
TRBV3-1/TRBV3-2,.,CASSQERAGEYNEQFF
TRBV11-3,.,CASSLDGGTSDTQYF
TRBV24-1,TRBD1,CATSRRAGGGETQYF
TRBV7-3,TRBD2,CASSLALAGLSDTQYF
TRBV12-3/TRBV12-4,TRBD1,CASSNRGIAFF
TRBV5-4,TRBD2,CASSSRLAGATGELFF
TRBV6-1,TRBD1,CASSEVGTGGQPQHF
TRBV4-1,TRBD1,CASSSGTLRGRLTGELFF
TRBV18,TRBD2,CASSRGSGSTDTQYF
TRBV9,TRBD2,CASSLGLAGGPEEEGEQFF
TRBV19,TRBD2,CASSIPTSGRRDIQYF
TRBV7-3,.,CASSRGTSPDTQYF
TRBV3-1/TRBV3-2,.,CASSPPAGDTEAFF
TRBV28,.,CASSAPQGYALLNTEAFF
TRBV19,TRBD1,CASSTSGQSFYGYTF
TRBV5-1,.,CASSLVGHTDTQYF
TRBV7-9,.,CASSFNSRSYEQYF
TRBV3-1/TRBV3-2,.,CASSISSSYNSPLHF
TRBV12-3/TRBV12-4,.,CASSAAAGNTIYF
TRBV6-5,.,CASSSFHTEAFF
TRBV30,TRBD1,CAWGQGAFAGELFF
TRBV24-1,.,CATSDTGYNEQFF
TRBV5-1,TRBD1,CASHEGQDGYTF
TRBV2,.,CASSTNAATEAFF
TRBV24-1,TRBD1,CATSDADRGRGTGELFF
TRBV30,TRBD1,CAGEGQVNYGYTF
TRBV24-1,TRBD1,CATSDAQQGGGNTIYF
TRBV5-6,.,CASSLVGPYEQYF
TRBV3-1/TRBV3-2,.,CASSQDSAGQQYF
TRBV24-1,TRBD1,CATSDPGGQYTDTQYF